Below are 18 T cell receptor beta chains sequenced from a single sample in a study of cytomegalovirus exposure and HLA in healthy donors. The study ran its PCR with 60 Vbeta and 13 Jbeta primers. Profiled with immunoSEQ multiplex PCR; TCRdb holds only in-frame clones, not every one. The top ten hold 1.5% to 2% of the sample, which has fewer than 250,000 clones, almost 80% seen once. The specimen was PBMCs. The receptors shown here come from a male donor in good health and CMV-seronegative.

The chain combines TRBV27 with TRBJ2-3; 7 positions match TRBD2. Trimming removed 3 bases from V and 3 bases from J; junction bases left unmatched: 3. Germline CDR1 reads MNHEY; CDR2 reads SMNVEV (reference sequence). The CDR3 is 14 residues long. The CDR3 is CASSFIGRTDTQYF. The CDR3 nucleotides read TGTGCCAGCAGTTTCATCGGGAGGACAGATACGCAGTATTTT.

The genes are TRBV4-3 and TRBJ2-7, with TRBD2 as a possible D gene (5 bases). Germline V gives CDR1 LGHNA, CDR2 YSLEER. V gave up 1 base and J gave up 0 bases, with 13 bases separating them. The CDR3 spans 16 residues. The CDR3 spells CASSQVSAESSYEQYF. The CDR3 coding sequence is TGCGCCAGCAGCCAAGTGTCAGCGGAGAGCTCCTACGAGCAGTACTTC.

DNA of the CDR3: TGTGCCAGCTCACTGGGACAGGCCGGGGGAGCTTTCTTT. As protein: CASSLGQAGGAFF. The chain employs TRBV18 and TRBJ1-1, with 8 bases lining up with TRBD1. This CDR3 has 13 amino acids. With V trimmed by 4 bases and J by 10 bases, 8 bases remained unmatched. The germline CDR1 and CDR2 sequences are KGHSH and LQKENI.

The rearrangement uses TRBV14 and TRBJ2-5, with 7 bases aligning to TRBD2. J was trimmed by 5 bases and V by 0 bases; bases with no gene match: 12. The germline gives CDR1 SGHDN, CDR2 FVKESK. This CDR3 contains 17 residues. CDR3 residues: CASSQDLQRGVLETQYF. For the CDR3, the DNA is TGTGCCAGCAGCCAAGATCTCCAGCGGGGTGTGCTGGAGACCCAGTACTTC.

The genes are TRBV2 and TRBJ2-7; maybe TRBD2 (6 bases). Germline V gives CDR1 SNHLY, CDR2 FYNNEI. This CDR3 has 15 amino acids. V shed 5 bases and J shed 3 bases, with 17 bases lying between them. CDR3 loop: CASSRTGSLNYEQYF. CDR3 bases: TGTGCCAGCAGTCGGACCGGGAGCCTGAACTACGAGCAGTACTTC.

The chain has TRBV7-6 and TRBJ2-3, with 7 bases identical to TRBD2. The junction had 8 bases not matched to a gene; V was cut back by 6 bases and J by 5 bases. CDR1 and CDR2 (germline): SGHVS, FNYEAQ. This CDR3 is 14 amino acids long. The CDR3 loop reads CASRGLPRGDTQYF. The CDR3 DNA is TGTGCCAGCAGGGGACTACCCCGAGGAGATACGCAGTATTTT.

The chain is built from TRBV5-1 and TRBJ2-5, with TRBD1 identical over 7 bases. The V and J ends lost 4 bases and 5 bases, in that order; junction bases with no gene match: 8. Germline lookup yields CDR1 SGHRS and CDR2 YFSETQ. This CDR3 is 14 amino acids long. For the CDR3, the DNA is TGCGCCAGCAGCGGAACCGGGACAGTCGAGACCCAGTACTTC. Translating it yields CASSGTGTVETQYF.

This chain connects TRBV20-1 to TRBJ2-7; a possible D gene is TRBD1 (5 bases). The length of the CDR3 is 11 residues. V gave up 0 bases and J gave up 9 bases, with 9 bases separating them. CDR1 is DFQATT and CDR2 is SNEGSKA in the germline V gene (reference sequence). The CDR3 region is CSARDVGPQYF. The CDR3, as DNA: TGCAGTGCTAGAGATGTGGGGCCGCAGTACTTC.

CDR3 nucleotides: TGTGCCAGCAACAACCCCGGGGGGAATGAGCAGTTCTTC. This encodes CASNNPGGNEQFF. This chain connects TRBV2 to TRBJ2-1, with 7 bases lining up with TRBD2. V shed 7 bases and J 7 bases; nucleotides not matched to a gene: 7. CDR1 and CDR2 (germline): SNHLY, FYNNEI. The CDR3 length is 13 residues.

The chain carries TRBV7-9 and TRBJ1-2; no firm D call. Trimming stripped 5 bases from V and 6 bases from J, with 16 bases between. CDR1 and CDR2 from the germline V gene are SEHNR and FQNEAQ (reference sequence). CDR3 length: 14 residues. The DNA for the CDR3 is TGTGCCAGCAGCCCCGCCCGGGTTAGGAATGGCTACACCTTC. Translated, it gives CASSPARVRNGYTF.

This CDR3 reads CAISDSQGGELFF. The CDR3 DNA sequence: TGTGCCATCAGTGACTCCCAGGGGGGGGAGCTGTTTTTT. The chain is built from TRBV10-3 and TRBJ2-2; perhaps TRBD1 as D (6 bases). This CDR3 is 13 amino acids long. V was shortened by 3 bases and J by 8 bases, with 10 bases between the two germline ends. Germline CDR1 and CDR2: ENHRY and SYGVKD.

This chain joins TRBV30 and TRBJ2-5; D is perhaps TRBD2 (5 bases). The DNA matches TRBJ2-7 better at its end, which makes the J call doubtful. The CDR3 length is 12 residues. Per the germline V gene, CDR1 is GTSNPN and CDR2 is SVGIG (reference sequence). The CDR3 region is CAWSVTGYEQYF. In DNA, the CDR3 is TGTGCCTGGAGTGTTACGGGGTACGAGCAGTACTTC.

This clone appeared once. The CDR3: CASPRLREVVNEQFF. Here the CDR3 DNA reads TGTGCCAGCCCACGACTGCGGGAGGTGGTTAATGAGCAGTTCTTC. V gene TRBV18 combines with J gene TRBJ2-1; 8 bases map to TRBD2. CDR3 size: 15 residues. V shed 8 bases and J 7 bases; nucleotides not matched to a gene: 13. Germline values: CDR1 KGHSH, CDR2 LQKENI.

This chain connects TRBV7-9 to TRBJ1-1; no reliable D call. V dropped 5 bases and J dropped 3 bases, with 13 bases sitting between them. Germline V gene lookup returns CDR1 SEHNR and CDR2 FQNEAQ (reference sequence). The CDR3 totals 14 residues. The CDR3 nucleotides read TGTGCCAGCAGCCCCCTTGGAGCGGACACTGAAGCTTTCTTT. It specifies CASSPLGADTEAFF.

V and J are TRBV5-4 and TRBJ1-4; a weak D match, TRBD1 (5 bases). The CDR3 is 15 residues long. Germline V CDR1 and CDR2: SGHNT, YYREEE (reference sequence). The V end was cut by 0 bases, the J end by 6 bases, with 12 bases between. CDR3 sequence (DNA): TGTGCCAGCAGCTTGGCAGGGATAGTAGATGAAAAACTGTTTTTT. Translated: CASSLAGIVDEKLFF.

This clone has just a few counts. The V call is TRBV2, the J call TRBJ1-2, with 11 bases matching TRBD1. The V segment lost 6 bases and the J segment 0 bases; nucleotides outside the gene matches: 6. The CDR3 is 16 amino acids. Per germline, CDR1 SNHLY and CDR2 FYNNEI. CDR3 in amino acids: CASREPGQGANYGYTF. The CDR3 DNA reads TGTGCCAGCAGGGAGCCGGGACAGGGGGCTAACTATGGCTACACCTTC.

J is TRBJ1-5 and V is TRBV13; D is ambiguous. Germline loops: CDR1 PRHDT, CDR2 FYEKMQ (reference sequence). The germline V and J ends were trimmed by 0 bases and 7 bases, with 10 bases remaining between them. The length of the CDR3 is 14 residues. This CDR3 is CASSLGRQSQPQHF. CDR3 DNA: TGTGCCAGCAGCTTAGGGCGACAAAGCCAGCCCCAGCATTTT.

The chain links TRBV7-2 to TRBJ1-5, with 8 bases aligning to TRBD1. Per germline, CDR1 SGHTA and CDR2 FQGNSA. With V trimmed by 3 bases and J by 2 bases, 12 bases remained unmatched. The CDR3 covers 18 residues. In DNA, the CDR3 is TGTGCCAGCAGCTTCCGGACAGGGATGGGTGCGGGCAATCAGCCCCAGCATTTT. This sequence encodes CASSFRTGMGAGNQPQHF.